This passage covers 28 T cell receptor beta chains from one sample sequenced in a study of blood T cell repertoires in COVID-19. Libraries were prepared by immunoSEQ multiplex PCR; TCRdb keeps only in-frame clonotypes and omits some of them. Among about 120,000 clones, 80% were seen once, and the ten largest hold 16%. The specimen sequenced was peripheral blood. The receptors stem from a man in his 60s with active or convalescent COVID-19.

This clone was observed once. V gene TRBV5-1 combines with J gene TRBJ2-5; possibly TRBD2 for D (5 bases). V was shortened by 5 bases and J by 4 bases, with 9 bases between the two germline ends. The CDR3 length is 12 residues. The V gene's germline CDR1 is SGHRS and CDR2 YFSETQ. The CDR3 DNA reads TGCGCCAGCAGTTGGAGCGGAGAGACCCAGTACTTC. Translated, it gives CASSWSGETQYF.

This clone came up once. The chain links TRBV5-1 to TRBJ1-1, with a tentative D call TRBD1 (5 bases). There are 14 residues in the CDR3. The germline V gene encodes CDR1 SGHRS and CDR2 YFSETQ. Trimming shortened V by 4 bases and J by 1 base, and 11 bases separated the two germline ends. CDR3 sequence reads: CASSMTTGNTEAFF. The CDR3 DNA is TGCGCCAGCAGCATGACAACAGGGAACACTGAAGCTTTCTTT.

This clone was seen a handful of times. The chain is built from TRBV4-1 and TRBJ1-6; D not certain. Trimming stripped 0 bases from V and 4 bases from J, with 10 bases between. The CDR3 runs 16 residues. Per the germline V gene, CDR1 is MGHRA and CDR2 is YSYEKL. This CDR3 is CASSQDGSHYNSPLHF. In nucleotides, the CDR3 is TGCGCCAGCAGCCAAGATGGGAGTCATTATAATTCACCCCTCCACTTT.

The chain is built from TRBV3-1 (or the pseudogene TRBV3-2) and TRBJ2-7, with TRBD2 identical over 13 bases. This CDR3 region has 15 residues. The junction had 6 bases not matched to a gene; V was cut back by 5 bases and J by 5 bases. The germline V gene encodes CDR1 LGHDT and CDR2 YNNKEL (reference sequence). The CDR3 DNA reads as TGTGCCAGCAGCTTTGGACTAGCGGGAGATGACGAGCAGTACTTC. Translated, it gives CASSFGLAGDDEQYF.

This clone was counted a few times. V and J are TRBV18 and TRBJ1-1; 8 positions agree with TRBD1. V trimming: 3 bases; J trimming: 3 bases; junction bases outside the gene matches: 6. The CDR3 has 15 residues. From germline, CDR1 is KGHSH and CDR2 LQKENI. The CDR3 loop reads CASSPTGGMDTEAFF. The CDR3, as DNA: TGTGCCAGCTCACCCACAGGGGGTATGGACACTGAAGCTTTCTTT. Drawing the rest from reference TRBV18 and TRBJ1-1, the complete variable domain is NAGVMQNPRHLVRRRGQEARLRCSPMKGHSHVYWYRQLPEEGLKFMVYLQKENIIDESGMPKERFSAEFPKEGPSILRIQQVVRGDSAAYFCASSPTGGMDTEAFFGQGTRLTVV.

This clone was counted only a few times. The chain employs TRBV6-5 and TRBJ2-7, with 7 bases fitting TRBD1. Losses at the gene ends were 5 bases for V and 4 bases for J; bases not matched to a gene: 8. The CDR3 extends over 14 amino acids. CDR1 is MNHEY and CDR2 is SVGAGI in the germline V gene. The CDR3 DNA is TGTGCCAGCAGTCCGGGACAGCAGCTTTACGAGCAGTACTTC. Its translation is CASSPGQQLYEQYF.

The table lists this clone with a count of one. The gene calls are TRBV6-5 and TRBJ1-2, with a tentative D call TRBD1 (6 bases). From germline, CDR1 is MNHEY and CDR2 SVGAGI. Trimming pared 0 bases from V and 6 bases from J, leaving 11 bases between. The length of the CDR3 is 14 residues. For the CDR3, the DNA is TGTGCCAGCAGTTACTCGAGGGGGGGCCATGGCTACACCTTC. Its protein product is CASSYSRGGHGYTF.

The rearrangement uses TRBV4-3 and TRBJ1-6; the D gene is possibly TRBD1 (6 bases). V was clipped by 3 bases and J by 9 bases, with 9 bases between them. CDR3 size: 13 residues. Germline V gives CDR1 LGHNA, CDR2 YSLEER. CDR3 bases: TGCGCCAGCAGCCAGACAGGTCGTTCACCCCTCCACTTT. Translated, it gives CASSQTGRSPLHF.

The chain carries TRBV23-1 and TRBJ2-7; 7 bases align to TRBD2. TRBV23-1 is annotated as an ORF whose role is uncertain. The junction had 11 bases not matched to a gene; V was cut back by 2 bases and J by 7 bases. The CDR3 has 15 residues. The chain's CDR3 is CASSQMTLPGGEQYF. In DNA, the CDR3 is TGCGCCAGCAGTCAAATGACTCTTCCGGGGGGAGAGCAGTACTTC.

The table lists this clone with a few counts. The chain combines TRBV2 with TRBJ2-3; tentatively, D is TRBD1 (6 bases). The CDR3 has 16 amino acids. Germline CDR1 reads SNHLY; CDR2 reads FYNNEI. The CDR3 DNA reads TGTGCAGGGGGTACAGGGCGAGCGGCTGGCACAGATACGCAGTATTTT. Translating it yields CAGGTGRAAGTDTQYF.

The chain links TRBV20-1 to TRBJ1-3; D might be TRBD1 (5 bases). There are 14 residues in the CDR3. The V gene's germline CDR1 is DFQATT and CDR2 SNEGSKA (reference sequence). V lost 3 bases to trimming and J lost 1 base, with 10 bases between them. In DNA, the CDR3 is TGCAGTGCTAGTACTGGGGGGTCTGGAAACACCATATATTTT. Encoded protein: CSASTGGSGNTIYF.

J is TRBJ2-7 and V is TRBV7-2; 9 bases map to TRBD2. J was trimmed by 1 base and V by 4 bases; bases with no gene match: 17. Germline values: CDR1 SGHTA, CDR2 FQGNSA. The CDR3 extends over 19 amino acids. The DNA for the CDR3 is TGTGCCAGCAGCTCTCGGGGGCCTGGGGCTAGCGGGATTTCCTACGAGCAGTACTTC. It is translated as CASSSRGPGASGISYEQYF.

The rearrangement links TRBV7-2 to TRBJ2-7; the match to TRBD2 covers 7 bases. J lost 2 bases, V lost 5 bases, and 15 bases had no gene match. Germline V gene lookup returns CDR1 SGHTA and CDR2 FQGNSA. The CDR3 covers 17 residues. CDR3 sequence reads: CASSPSTTGTIPYEQYF. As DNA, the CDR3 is TGTGCCAGCAGCCCGTCAACCACCGGGACTATTCCCTACGAGCAGTACTTC.

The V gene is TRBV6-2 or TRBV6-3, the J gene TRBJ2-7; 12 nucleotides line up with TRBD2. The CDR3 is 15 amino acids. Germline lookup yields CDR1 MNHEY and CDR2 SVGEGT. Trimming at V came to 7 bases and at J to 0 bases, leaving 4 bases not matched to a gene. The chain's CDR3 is CASNPSGRASYEQYF. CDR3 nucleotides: TGTGCCAGCAACCCTAGCGGGAGGGCCTCCTACGAGCAGTACTTC.

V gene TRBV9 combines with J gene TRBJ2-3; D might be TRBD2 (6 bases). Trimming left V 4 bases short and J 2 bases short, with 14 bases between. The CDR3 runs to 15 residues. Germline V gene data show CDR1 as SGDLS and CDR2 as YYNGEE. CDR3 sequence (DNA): TGTGCCAGCAGCTTTAGCGGACGGTTCACAGATACGCAGTATTTT. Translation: CASSFSGRFTDTQYF.

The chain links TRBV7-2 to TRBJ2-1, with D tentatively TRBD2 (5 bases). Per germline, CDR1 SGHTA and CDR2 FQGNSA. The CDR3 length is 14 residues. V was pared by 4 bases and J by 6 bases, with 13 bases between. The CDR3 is CASSWRTNGNEQFF. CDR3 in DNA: TGTGCCAGCAGCTGGAGGACCAACGGCAATGAGCAGTTCTTC.

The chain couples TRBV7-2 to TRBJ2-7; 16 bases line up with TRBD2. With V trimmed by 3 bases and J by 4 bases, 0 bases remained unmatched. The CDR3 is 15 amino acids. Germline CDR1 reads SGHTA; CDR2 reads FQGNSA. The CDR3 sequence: CASSLGLAGGYEQYF. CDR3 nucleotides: TGTGCCAGCAGCTTGGGACTAGCGGGAGGGTACGAGCAGTACTTC.

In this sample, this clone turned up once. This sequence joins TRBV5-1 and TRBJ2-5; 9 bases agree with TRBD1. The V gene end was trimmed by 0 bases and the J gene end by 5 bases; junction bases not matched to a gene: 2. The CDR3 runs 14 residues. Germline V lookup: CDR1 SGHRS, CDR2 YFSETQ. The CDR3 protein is CASSLGQGGETQYF. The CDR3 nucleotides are TGCGCCAGCAGCTTGGGACAGGGGGGCGAGACCCAGTACTTC.

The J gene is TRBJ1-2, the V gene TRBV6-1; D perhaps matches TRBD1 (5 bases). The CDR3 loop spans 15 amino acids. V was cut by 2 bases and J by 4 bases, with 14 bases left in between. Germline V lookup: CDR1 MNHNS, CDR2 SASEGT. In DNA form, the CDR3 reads TGTGCCAGCAGTGAATCGACAGCCCCGGGCTATGGCTACACCTTC. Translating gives CASSESTAPGYGYTF.

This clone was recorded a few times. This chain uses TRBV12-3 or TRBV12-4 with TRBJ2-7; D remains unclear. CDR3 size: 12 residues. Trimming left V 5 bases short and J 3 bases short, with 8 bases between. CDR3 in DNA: TGTGCCAGCAGTCGAGCATACTACGAGCAGTACTTC. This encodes CASSRAYYEQYF.

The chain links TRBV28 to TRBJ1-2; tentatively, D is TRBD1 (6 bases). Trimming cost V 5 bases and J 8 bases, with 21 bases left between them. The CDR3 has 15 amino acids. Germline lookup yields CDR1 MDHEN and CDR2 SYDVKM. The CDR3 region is CASSPPEQGSRGYTF. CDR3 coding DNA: TGTGCCAGCAGTCCCCCAGAACAGGGATCGAGGGGCTACACCTTC.

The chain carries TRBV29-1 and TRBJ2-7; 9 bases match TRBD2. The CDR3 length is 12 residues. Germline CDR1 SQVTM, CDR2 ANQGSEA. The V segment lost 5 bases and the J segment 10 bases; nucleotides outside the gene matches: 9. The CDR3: CSVWLAGSEQYF. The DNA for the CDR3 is TGCAGCGTTTGGCTAGCGGGATCGGAACAGTACTTC.

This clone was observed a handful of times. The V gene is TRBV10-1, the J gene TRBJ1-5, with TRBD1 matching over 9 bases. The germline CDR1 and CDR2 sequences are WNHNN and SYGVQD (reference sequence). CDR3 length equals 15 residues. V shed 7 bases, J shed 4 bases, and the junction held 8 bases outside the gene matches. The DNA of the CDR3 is TGCGCCAGCACCCCGGACAGGGGCAGGAATCAGCCCCAGCATTTT. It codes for CASTPDRGRNQPQHF.

In nucleotides, the CDR3 is TGTGCCAGCAGTGGGTCAACGCGGGACCCTGAGGGTGAGACCCAGTACTTC. This gives the protein CASSGSTRDPEGETQYF. The chain links TRBV4-2 to TRBJ2-5; TRBD2 might be the D (6 bases). Germline CDR1 reads LGHNA; CDR2 reads YNFKEQ. This CDR3 region has 17 residues. The germline V and J ends were trimmed by 6 bases and 5 bases, with 25 bases remaining between them.

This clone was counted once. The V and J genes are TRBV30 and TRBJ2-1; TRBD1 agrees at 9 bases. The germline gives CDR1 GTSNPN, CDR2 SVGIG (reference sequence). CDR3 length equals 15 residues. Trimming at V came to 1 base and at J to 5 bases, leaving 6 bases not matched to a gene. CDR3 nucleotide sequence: TGTGCCTGGAGTGAACTTAGGACAGGGGACAATGAGCAGTTCTTC. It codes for CAWSELRTGDNEQFF.

CDR3 sequence: CASREGSAGELFF. The CDR3 bases are TGTGCCTCAAGGGAGGGGTCGGCCGGGGAGCTGTTTTTT. The chain joins TRBV6-5 to TRBJ2-2; 7 bases are a match to TRBD2. This CDR3 contains 13 residues. V shed 11 bases, J shed 6 bases, and the junction held 9 bases outside the gene matches. Per germline, CDR1 MNHEY and CDR2 SVGAGI.

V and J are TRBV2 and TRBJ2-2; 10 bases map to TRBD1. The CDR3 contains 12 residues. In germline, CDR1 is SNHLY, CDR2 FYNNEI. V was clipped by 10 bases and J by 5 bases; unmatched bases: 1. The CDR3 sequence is CAKDRGTGELFF. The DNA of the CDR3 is TGTGCCAAGGACAGGGGGACCGGGGAGCTGTTTTTT.

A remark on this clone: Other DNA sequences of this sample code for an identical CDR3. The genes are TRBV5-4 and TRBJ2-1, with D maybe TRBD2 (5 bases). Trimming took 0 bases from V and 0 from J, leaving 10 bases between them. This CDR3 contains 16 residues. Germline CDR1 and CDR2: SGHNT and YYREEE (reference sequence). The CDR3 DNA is TGTGCCAGCAGCTTGGAGGGTGGGAGCTCCTACAATGAGCAGTTCTTC. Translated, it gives CASSLEGGSSYNEQFF.